The rows below give T cell receptor beta chains drawn from one sample of a study of radiation and T cells in renal cell carcinoma. Sequencing used immunoSEQ multiplex PCR; TCRdb keeps in-frame clones, though not all of them. The repertoire consists of around 9,000 clones, with 55% to 80% occurring once and the leading ten covering around 21%. Source: tumor tissue, taken from a patient whose treatment was nephrectomy without radiotherapy. The origin of the receptors is a man between 60 and 70 years old with renal cell carcinoma. CDR3s include the opening cysteine and the closing phenylalanine or tryptophan. A D gene is named only where the DNA matches it firmly. Clone size is not always given. Where it is, it says once, few, many or a class for expanded clones.

size	J	D	V	CDR3	DNA
-	TRBJ1-1	-	TRBV19	CASSMWAHTEAFF	TGTGCCAGTAGTATGTGGGCCCACACTGAAGCTTTCTTT
-	TRBJ2-1	-	TRBV5-4	CASSLANEQFF	TGTGCCAGCAGCTTAGCAAATGAGCAGTTCTTC
-	TRBJ1-4	-	TRBV7-9	CASSFGSGSNEKLFF	TGTGCCAGCAGCTTCGGGTCCGGGTCTAATGAAAAACTGTTTTTT
-	TRBJ2-7	TRBD2	TRBV9	CARPSSGTSYEQYF	TGTGCCCGCCCCTCTAGCGGGACCTCCTACGAGCAGTACTTC
-	TRBJ2-5	-	TRBV7-2	CASSLAGSETQYF	TGTGCCAGCAGCTTAGCGGGGAGTGAGACCCAGTACTTC
few	TRBJ2-3	TRBD2	TRBV19	CASSMARTSGTDTQYF	TGTGCCAGTAGTATGGCACGGACTAGCGGGACAGATACGCAGTATTTT
-	TRBJ1-1	-	TRBV11-1	CASSSATWAFF	TGTGCCAGCAGCTCTGCGACGTGGGCTTTCTTT
medium-sized	TRBJ1-1	-	TRBV7-8	CASSLSLKAEAFF	TGTGCCAGCAGCTTATCCCTAAAGGCGGAAGCTTTCTTT
-	TRBJ1-2	TRBD1	TRBV2	CASRPPGQGLFLQSYTF	TGTGCCAGCAGACCTCCGGGACAGGGGCTTTTTCTTCAAAGCTACACCTTC
-	TRBJ2-7	TRBD1	TRBV4-1	CASSQPRTGPYEQYF	TGCGCCAGCAGCCAACCCCGGACAGGGCCCTACGAGCAGTACTTC
-	TRBJ2-7	TRBD2	TRBV7-9	CASSLLAGSSYEQYF	TGTGCCAGCAGCCTGTTAGCGGGGTCGTCCTACGAGCAGTACTTC
-	TRBJ2-1	TRBD1	TRBV7-2	CASSFRTGYADEQFF	TGTGCCAGCAGCTTCCGGACAGGGTATGCGGATGAGCAGTTCTTC
-	TRBJ1-1	-	TRBV6-1	CASTPTITGMAFF	TGTGCCAGCACCCCTACTATCACAGGAATGGCTTTCTTT
-	TRBJ2-7	-	TRBV5-4	CASSLGGRGTDYEQYF	TGTGCCAGCAGCTTGGGGGGGAGGGGGACAGACTACGAGCAGTACTTC
few	TRBJ2-7	-	TRBV7-9	CASSSGTLFPYEQYF	TGTGCCAGCAGCTCCGGGACCCTCTTTCCCTACGAGCAGTACTTC
few	TRBJ1-2	TRBD1	TRBV4-2	CASSPGQGFNYGYTF	TGTGCCAGCAGCCCTGGACAGGGATTTAACTATGGCTACACCTTC
-	TRBJ2-7	-	TRBV6-5	CASSRFGPGPYEQYF	TGTGCCAGCAGTCGGTTTGGGCCGGGGCCCTACGAGCAGTACTTC
once	TRBJ1-1	TRBD1	TRBV5-4	CASSPRTGITEAFF	TGTGCCAGCAGCCCCCGGACAGGGATAACTGAAGCTTTCTTT
-	TRBJ2-1	-	TRBV7-2	CASSFGDFYNEQFF	TGTGCCAGCAGCTTTGGGGACTTTTACAATGAGCAGTTCTTC
-	TRBJ1-2	-	TRBV19	CASTTPGLRYGYTF	TGTGCCAGTACCACGCCAGGGTTAAGATATGGCTACACCTTC
once	TRBJ1-2	-	TRBV7-2	CASSLREGVHYGYTF	TGTGCCAGCAGCCTGAGGGAGGGAGTGCACTATGGCTACACCTTC
-	TRBJ1-2	TRBD1	TRBV5-1	CASSWGTGGYGYTF	TGCGCCAGCAGCTGGGGGACAGGGGGCTATGGCTACACCTTC
-	TRBJ2-7	-	TRBV20-1	CSAGGYEQYF	TGCAGTGCTGGCGGCTACGAGCAGTACTTC
medium-sized	TRBJ1-1	-	TRBV27	CASSLGRGQGPAEAFF	TGTGCCAGCAGTTTAGGTCGGGGCCAGGGGCCTGCTGAAGCTTTCTTT
-	TRBJ1-2	-	TRBV2	CASSGQGLNYGYTF	TGTGCCAGCAGCGGTCAGGGACTGAACTATGGCTACACCTTC
-	TRBJ2-3	-	TRBV30	CAYILASNTDTQYF	TGTGCCTACATCCTAGCGAGTAACACAGATACGCAGTATTTT
-	TRBJ2-5	-	TRBV7-2	CASRAVETQYF	TGTGCCAGCAGGGCGGTAGAGACCCAGTACTTC
few	TRBJ1-1	-	TRBV27	CASSLVLGHEAFF	TGTGCCAGCTCTTTAGTTCTGGGACACGAAGCTTTCTTT
-	TRBJ1-2	-	TRBV28	CASSLFSPEDGYTF	TGTGCCAGCAGTTTATTTTCCCCAGAGGACGGCTACACCTTC
-	TRBJ2-7	TRBD2	TRBV7-6	CASSLAPGTIYEQYF	TGTGCCAGCAGCTTAGCGCCCGGGACTATATACGAGCAGTACTTC
medium-sized	TRBJ2-7	TRBD1	TRBV2	CASTGTGPYEQYF	TGTGCCAGCACCGGGACAGGGCCCTACGAGCAGTACTTC
-	TRBJ2-5	-	TRBV9	CASSNSAGGQETQYF	TGTGCCAGCAGCAATAGTGCAGGGGGGCAAGAGACCCAGTACTTC
-	TRBJ2-3	TRBD2	TRBV4-3	CASSQELAGGTDTQYF	TGCGCCAGCAGCCAAGAGCTAGCGGGGGGCACAGATACGCAGTATTTT
few	TRBJ1-2	-	TRBV28	CASSLWAGTQF	TGTGCCAGCAGTTTATGGGCAGGGACACAGTTC
-	TRBJ2-5	TRBD2	TRBV7-9	CASSLPTSGQETQYF	TGTGCCAGCAGCTTACCTACTAGCGGCCAAGAGACCCAGTACTTC
-	TRBJ2-5	-	TRBV28	CASSPPWKETQYF	TGTGCCAGCAGTCCGCCTTGGAAAGAGACCCAGTACTTC
-	TRBJ2-1	TRBD2	TRBV6-6	CASSSASGRARSEQFF	TGTGCCAGCAGCTCGGCAAGCGGGAGGGCCAGGAGTGAGCAGTTCTTC
-	TRBJ1-2	-	TRBV18	CASSPGRPTGGYTF	TGTGCCAGCTCACCCGGCAGGCCGACGGGTGGCTACACCTTC
-	TRBJ1-1	-	TRBV9	CASSPSEGMNTEAFF	TGTGCCAGCAGCCCCTCGGAAGGTATGAACACTGAAGCTTTCTTT
-	TRBJ2-3	TRBD2	TRBV7-2	CASSLRGASGGDTQYF	TGTGCCAGCAGCTTAAGAGGGGCTAGCGGGGGAGATACGCAGTATTTT
few	TRBJ1-2	-	TRBV5-6	CASSLGGGSGYTF	TGTGCCAGCAGCTTGGGAGGGGGAAGTGGCTACACCTTC
-	TRBJ2-1	-	TRBV5-1	CASSFGSSYNEQFF	TGCGCCAGCAGCTTTGGGAGCTCCTACAATGAGCAGTTCTTC
medium-sized	TRBJ1-1	-	TRBV7-9	CASSFPGTEAFF	TGTGCCAGCAGCTTTCCCGGCACTGAAGCTTTCTTT
-	TRBJ2-7	-	TRBV27	CASSPRPTYEQYF	TGTGCCAGCAGTCCTCGGCCGACCTACGAGCAGTACTTC
medium-sized	TRBJ2-2	-	TRBV7-9	CASSLGGNTGELFF	TGTGCCAGCAGCTTGGGGGGGAACACCGGGGAGCTGTTTTTT
-	TRBJ2-3	-	TRBV19	CASSNGRRSTDTQYF	TGTGCCAGTAGTAATGGCAGACGTAGCACAGATACGCAGTATTTT
medium-sized	TRBJ1-1	-	TRBV28	CASSLTGGNTEAFF	TGTGCCAGCAGTTTGACGGGGGGCAACACTGAAGCTTTCTTT
-	TRBJ2-7	-	TRBV18	CASSERTASYEQYF	TGTGCCAGCTCAGAGAGGACAGCCTCCTACGAGCAGTACTTC
few	TRBJ1-1	-	TRBV19	CASSREMNTEAFF	TGTGCCAGTAGTAGGGAAATGAACACTGAAGCTTTCTTT
few	TRBJ1-3	-	TRBV28	CASSSPPGSTIYF	TGTGCCAGCAGTTCTCCCCCGGGAAGCACCATATATTTT